The subject of this entry is one T cell receptor beta chain. This entry comes from a study of T cell responses to AZD1222 COVID-19 vaccine. The CDR3 covers 15 residues. V lost 6 bases and J lost 3; bases outside the gene matches: 9. Germline CDR1 is MNHEY and CDR2 is SVGEGT. The assay was immunoSEQ multiplex PCR, and TCRdb's table has in-frame clones only and misses some. The table lists more than 150,000 clones, approximately 92% of them singletons. The TCR sequence derives from an adult in good health. This rearrangement joins TRBV6-2 or TRBV6-3 to TRBJ2-7; TRBD2 matches 9 bases. The source material was peripheral blood, sampled on day 0 of AZD1222 vaccination. The CDR3 nucleotides are TGTGCCAGCAGCGAAACTAGCGGGTTAAACTACGAGCAGTACTTC. Protein: CASSETSGLNYEQYF.